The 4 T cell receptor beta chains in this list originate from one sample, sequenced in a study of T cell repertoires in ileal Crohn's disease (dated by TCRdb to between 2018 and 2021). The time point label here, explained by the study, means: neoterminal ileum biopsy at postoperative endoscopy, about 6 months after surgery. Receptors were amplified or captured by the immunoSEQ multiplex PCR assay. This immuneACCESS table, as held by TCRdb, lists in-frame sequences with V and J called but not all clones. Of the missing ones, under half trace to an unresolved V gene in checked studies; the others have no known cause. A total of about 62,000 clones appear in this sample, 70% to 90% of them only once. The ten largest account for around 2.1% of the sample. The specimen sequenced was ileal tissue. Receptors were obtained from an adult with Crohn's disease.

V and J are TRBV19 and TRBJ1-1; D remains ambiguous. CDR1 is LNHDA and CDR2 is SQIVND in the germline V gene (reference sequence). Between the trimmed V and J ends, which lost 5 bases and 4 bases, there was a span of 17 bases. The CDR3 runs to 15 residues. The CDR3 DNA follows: TGTGCCAGTAGTCCACCGCGGGCCAGGCCCACTGAAGCTTTCTTT. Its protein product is CASSPPRARPTEAFF.

In nucleotides, the CDR3 is TGTGCCAGCAGCTCTGGCCGGAACACTGAAGCTTTCTTT. Amino acid sequence: CASSSGRNTEAFF. The rearrangement links TRBV11-3 to TRBJ1-1; no reliable D call. The V gene's germline CDR1 is SGHNT and CDR2 YENEEA. V lost 4 bases to trimming and J lost 1 base, with 7 bases between them. CDR3 length: 13 amino acids. Variable domain in full (rest from reference TRBV11-3 and TRBJ1-1): EAGVVQSPRYKIIEKKQPVAFWCNPISGHNTLYWYLQNLGQGPELLIRYENEEAVDDSQLPKDRFSAERLKGVDSTLKIQPAELGDSAVYLCASSSGRNTEAFFGQGTRLTVV.

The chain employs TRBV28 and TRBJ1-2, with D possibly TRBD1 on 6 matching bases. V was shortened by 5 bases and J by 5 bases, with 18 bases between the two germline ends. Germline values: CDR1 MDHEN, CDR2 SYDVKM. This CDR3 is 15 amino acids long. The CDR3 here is CASSPPDRPRYGYTF. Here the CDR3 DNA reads TGTGCCAGCAGTCCCCCGGACAGACCTAGGTATGGCTACACCTTC.

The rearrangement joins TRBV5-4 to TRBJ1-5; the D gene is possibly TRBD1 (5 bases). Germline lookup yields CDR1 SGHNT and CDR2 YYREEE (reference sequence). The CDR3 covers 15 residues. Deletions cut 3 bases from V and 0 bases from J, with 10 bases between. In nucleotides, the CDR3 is TGTGCCAGCAGCTCGTCCAGGGATAGCAATCAGCCCCAGCATTTT. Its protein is CASSSSRDSNQPQHF.